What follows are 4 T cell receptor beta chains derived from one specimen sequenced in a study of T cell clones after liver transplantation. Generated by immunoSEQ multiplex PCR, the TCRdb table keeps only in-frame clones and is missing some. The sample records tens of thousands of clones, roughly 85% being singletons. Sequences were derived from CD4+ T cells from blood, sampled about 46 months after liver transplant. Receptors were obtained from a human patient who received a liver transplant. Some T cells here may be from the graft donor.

Here the CDR3 reads CASSFSTGGNTGELFF. CDR3 coding DNA: TGCGCCAGCAGCTTCAGCACAGGGGGAAACACCGGGGAGCTGTTTTTT. The chain joins TRBV5-1 to TRBJ2-2; 8 bases are shared with TRBD1. The CDR3 contains 16 residues. V gave up 2 bases and J gave up 2 bases; unmatched junction bases: 5. Per germline, CDR1 SGHRS and CDR2 YFSETQ.

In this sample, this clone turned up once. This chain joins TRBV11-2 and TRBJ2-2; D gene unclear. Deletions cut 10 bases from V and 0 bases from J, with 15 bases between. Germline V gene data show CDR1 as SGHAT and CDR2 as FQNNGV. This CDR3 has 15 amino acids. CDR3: CATTWGPSNTGELFF. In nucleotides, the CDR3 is TGTGCCACCACCTGGGGTCCCTCGAACACCGGGGAGCTGTTTTTT.

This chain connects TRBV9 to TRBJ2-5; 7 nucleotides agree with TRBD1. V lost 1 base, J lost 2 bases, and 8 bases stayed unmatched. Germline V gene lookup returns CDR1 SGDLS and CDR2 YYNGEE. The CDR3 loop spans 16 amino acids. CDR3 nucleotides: TGTGCCAGCAGCGTATCTCCGACAGGGCTGCAAGAGACCCAGTACTTC. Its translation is CASSVSPTGLQETQYF.

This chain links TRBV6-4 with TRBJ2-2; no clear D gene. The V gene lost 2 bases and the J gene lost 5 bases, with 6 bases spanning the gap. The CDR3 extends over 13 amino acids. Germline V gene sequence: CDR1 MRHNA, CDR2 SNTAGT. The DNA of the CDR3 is TGTGCCAGCAGTGACAGGCTAACCGGGGAGCTGTTTTTT. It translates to CASSDRLTGELFF.